This T cell receptor beta chain comes out of a study of cytomegalovirus exposure and HLA in healthy donors. As for the study in general: Ancestry clustering placed roughly four fifths of 300 to 400 genotyped donors in the Caucasian-associated cluster. Findings and caveats of the study: The study assumed roughly uniform donor sequencing depth for presence/absence analyses. In a later analysis, productive TCRs from donors in an Asian-associated ancestry cluster reportedly carried fewer N-insertions than the cohort mean.

Germline V gene data show CDR1 as LGHNA and CDR2 as YNFKEQ. With 1 base removed from V and 1 base from J, the gap between germline ends came to 13 bases. This CDR3 spans 16 amino acids. With 60 Vbeta and 13 Jbeta primers, the PCR was carried out. Clones were sequenced by immunoSEQ multiplex PCR, and TCRdb holds only the in-frame ones, with some missing. The data contain around 130,000 clones, roughly 69% of them singletons. A note on this clone: The antigen is not known.

This receptor was obtained from a human donor in good health. The chain carries TRBV4-2 and TRBJ2-5; D remains unclear. The sequenced sample was PBMCs. The chain's CDR3 is CASSQGVSLTQETQYF. The DNA for the CDR3 is TGTGCCAGCAGCCAAGGAGTCTCGTTAACCCAAGAGACCCAGTACTTC.